This TCR beta chain was obtained from a study of blood T cells in healthy people across ages. Study-wide results and caveats: Measured against age, TCR beta diversity per million T cells decreased in a roughly linear manner. Both naive CD4+ cell counts and diversity were greater in long-lived donors than in aged donors.

The V and J ends lost 7 bases and 6 bases, in that order; junction bases with no gene match: 8. In germline, CDR1 is SQVTM, CDR2 ANQGSEA. This CDR3 spans 12 amino acids. A second about 6 to 11 cycle PCR used barcoded and J-beta primers. TCRdb ran MiXCR on the 5' RACE reads and lists one entry per CDR3 protein. This table holds some 760,000 distinct CDR3 sequences, 20% to 25% found once. This clonotype showed up just a few times. What it binds is not known. These data also formed part of another study, on T cells of mothers and their children. From that second work: RNA was extracted, and all of it went into cDNA synthesis at roughly 1.4 ug per 15 ul.

The chain couples TRBV29-1 to TRBJ2-7; 8 nucleotides agree with TRBD1. Specimen: blood. The receptor comes from a boy aged 5 to 17 in good health. DNA for the CDR3: TGCAGCGGTAGACAGGGGAAAGGCGAGCAGTACTTC. The encoded protein is CSGRQGKGEQYF.